This T cell receptor beta chain originates from a study of blood T cell repertoires in COVID-19. Exposed enrollees had met someone with a PCR-confirmed or clinician-diagnosed COVID-19 case at some point within the 2 weeks before study entry. Trimming took 1 base from V and 6 from J, leaving 7 bases between them. CDR3 size: 12 residues. Germline V gene lookup returns CDR1 PRHDT and CDR2 FYEKMQ (reference sequence). Only in-frame clones appear in the TCRdb table, and some are missing; sequencing was by immunoSEQ multiplex PCR. Of some 240,000 clones detected, about 87% appear once; the ten largest clones hold around 3%.

The TCR was taken from a woman aged 40 to 50 who had been exposed to COVID-19. The V gene is TRBV13, the J gene TRBJ2-7, with D hard to call. Sequenced input: PBMCs or T cells enriched from blood (not recorded which). The CDR3 sequence is CASSLVLGEQYF. CDR3 DNA: TGTGCCAGCAGCTTAGTTCTCGGCGAGCAGTACTTC. Looking up the rest from reference TRBV13 and TRBJ2-7 gives the full variable domain: AAGVIQSPRHLIKEKRETATLKCYPIPRHDTVYWYQQGPGQDPQFLISFYEKMQSDKGSIPDRFSAQQFSDYHSELNMSSLELGDSALYFCASSLVLGEQYFGPGTRLTVT.